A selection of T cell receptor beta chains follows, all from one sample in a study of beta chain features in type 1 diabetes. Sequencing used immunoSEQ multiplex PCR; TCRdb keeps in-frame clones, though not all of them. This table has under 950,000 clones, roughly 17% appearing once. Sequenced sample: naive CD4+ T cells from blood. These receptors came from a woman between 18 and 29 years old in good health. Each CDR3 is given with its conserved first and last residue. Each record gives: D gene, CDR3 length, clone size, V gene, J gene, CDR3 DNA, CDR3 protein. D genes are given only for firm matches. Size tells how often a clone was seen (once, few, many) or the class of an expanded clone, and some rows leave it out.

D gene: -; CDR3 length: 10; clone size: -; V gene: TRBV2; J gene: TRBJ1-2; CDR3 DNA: TGTGCCAGCACTGACTATGGCTACACCTTC; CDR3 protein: CASTDYGYTF
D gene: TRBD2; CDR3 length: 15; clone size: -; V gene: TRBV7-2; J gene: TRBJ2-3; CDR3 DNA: TGTGCCAGCAGCTTCTCGGGAGGTAGGGCAGATACGCAGTATTTT; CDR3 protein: CASSFSGGRADTQYF
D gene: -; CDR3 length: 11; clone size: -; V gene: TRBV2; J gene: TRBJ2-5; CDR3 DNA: TGTGCCAGCAAAACGCGAGAGACCCAGTACTTC; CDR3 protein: CASKTRETQYF
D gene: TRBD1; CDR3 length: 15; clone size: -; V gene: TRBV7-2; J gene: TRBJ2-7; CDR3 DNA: TGTGCCAGCAGCCCTCCGGGACAGGGTAAACACGAGCAGTACTTC; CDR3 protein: CASSPPGQGKHEQYF
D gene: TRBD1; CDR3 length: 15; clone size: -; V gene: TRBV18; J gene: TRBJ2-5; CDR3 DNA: TGTGCCAGCTCAGTGAGACAGGGCCCCGCAGAGACCCAGTACTTC; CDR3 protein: CASSVRQGPAETQYF
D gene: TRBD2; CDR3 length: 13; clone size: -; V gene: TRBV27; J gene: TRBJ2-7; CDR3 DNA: TGTGCCAGCCGGTCTAGCGGGAGTAACGAGCAGTACTTC; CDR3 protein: CASRSSGSNEQYF
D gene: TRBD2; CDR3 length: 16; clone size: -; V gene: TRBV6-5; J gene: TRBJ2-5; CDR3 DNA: TGTGCCAGCAGTTACTCCGGACTAGCGGGGCAAGAGACCCAGTACTTC; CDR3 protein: CASSYSGLAGQETQYF
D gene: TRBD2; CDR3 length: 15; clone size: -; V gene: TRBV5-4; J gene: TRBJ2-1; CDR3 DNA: TGTGCCAGCATCAAGACTAGCGGGACCTACAATGAGCAGTTCTTC; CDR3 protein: CASIKTSGTYNEQFF
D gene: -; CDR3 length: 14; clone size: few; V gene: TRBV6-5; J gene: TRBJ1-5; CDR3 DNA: TGTGCCAGCAGCCACCGACAAGGTCAGCAGCCCCAGCATTTT; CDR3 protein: CASSHRQGQQPQHF
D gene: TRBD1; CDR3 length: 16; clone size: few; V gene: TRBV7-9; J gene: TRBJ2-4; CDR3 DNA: TGTGCCAGCAGCTTCGAGACAGGGTTGATTAGAAACATTCAGTACTTC; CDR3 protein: CASSFETGLIRNIQYF
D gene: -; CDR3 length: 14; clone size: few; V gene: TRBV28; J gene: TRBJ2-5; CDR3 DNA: TGTGCCAGCACGCGGTTTAGCGGCCGTCGGGAGCAGTACTTC; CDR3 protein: CASTRFSGRREQYF
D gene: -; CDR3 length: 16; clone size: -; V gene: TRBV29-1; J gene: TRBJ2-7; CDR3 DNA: TGCAGCGTTGAAGGGGACCCGGCAGGGGTGTCCTACGAGCAGTACTTC; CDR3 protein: CSVEGDPAGVSYEQYF
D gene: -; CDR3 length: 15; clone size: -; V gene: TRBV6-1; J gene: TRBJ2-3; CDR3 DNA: TGTGCCAGCAGTGAATATCTAGAGGTAACAGATACGCAGTATTTT; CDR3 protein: CASSEYLEVTDTQYF
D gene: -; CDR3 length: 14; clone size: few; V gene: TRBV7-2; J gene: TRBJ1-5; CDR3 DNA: TGTGCCAGCAGCGACTTCCAGGGATCTCAGCCCCAGCATTTT; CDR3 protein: CASSDFQGSQPQHF
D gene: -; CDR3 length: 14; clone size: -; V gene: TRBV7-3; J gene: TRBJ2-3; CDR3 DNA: TGTGCCAGCAGCTTACTAGGGATCACAGATACGCAGTATTTT; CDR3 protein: CASSLLGITDTQYF
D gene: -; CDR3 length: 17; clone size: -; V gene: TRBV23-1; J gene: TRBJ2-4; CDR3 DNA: TGCGCCAGCATCGACGGACTGACCAAGAGAAGCCAAAACATTCAGTACTTC; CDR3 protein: CASIDGLTKRSQNIQYF
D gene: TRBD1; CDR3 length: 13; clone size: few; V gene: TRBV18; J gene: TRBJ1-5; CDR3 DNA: TGTGCCAGCTCACCGGACAGGGATCAGCCCCAGCATTTT; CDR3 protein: CASSPDRDQPQHF
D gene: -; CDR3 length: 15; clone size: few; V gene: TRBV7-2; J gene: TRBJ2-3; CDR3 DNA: TGTGCCAGCAGCTTGAACCAAGCGGGCACAGATACGCAGTATTTT; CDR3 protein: CASSLNQAGTDTQYF
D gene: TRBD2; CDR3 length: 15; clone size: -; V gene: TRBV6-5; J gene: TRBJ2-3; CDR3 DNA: TGTGCCAGCAGCCTTAGCGGGTCTAGCACAGATACGCAGTATTTT; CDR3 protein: CASSLSGSSTDTQYF
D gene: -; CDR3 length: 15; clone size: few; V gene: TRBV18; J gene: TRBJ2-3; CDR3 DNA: TGTGCCAGCTCACAATCGAGGGGAAACACAGATACGCAGTATTTT; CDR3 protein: CASSQSRGNTDTQYF
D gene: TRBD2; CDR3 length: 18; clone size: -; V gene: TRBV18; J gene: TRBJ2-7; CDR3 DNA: TGTGCCAGCTCTTACCTCCAGGGCGGGAGCTACAGCTCCTACGAGCAGTACTTC; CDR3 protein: CASSYLQGGSYSSYEQYF
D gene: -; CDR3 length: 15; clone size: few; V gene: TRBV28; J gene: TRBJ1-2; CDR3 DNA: TGTGCCAGCAGTTTTCGTACAGGGACCCACTATGGCTACACCTTC; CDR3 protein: CASSFRTGTHYGYTF
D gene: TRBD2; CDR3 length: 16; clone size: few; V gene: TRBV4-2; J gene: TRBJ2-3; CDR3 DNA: TGTGCCAGCAGCCAAGAACCTAGCGGGAGCACAGATACGCAGTATTTT; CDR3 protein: CASSQEPSGSTDTQYF
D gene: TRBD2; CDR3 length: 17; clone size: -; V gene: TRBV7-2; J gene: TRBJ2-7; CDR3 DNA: TGTGCCAGCAGCTTACTAGCGGGAGGGGTATTTTCCTACGAGCAGTACTTC; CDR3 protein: CASSLLAGGVFSYEQYF
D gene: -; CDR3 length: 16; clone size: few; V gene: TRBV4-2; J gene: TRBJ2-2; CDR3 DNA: TGTGCCAGCAGCCATACAGGGTCCGGGGTCACCGGGGAGCTGTTTTTT; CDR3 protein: CASSHTGSGVTGELFF
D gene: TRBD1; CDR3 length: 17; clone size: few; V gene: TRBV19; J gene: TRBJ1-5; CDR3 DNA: TGTGCCAGCGGAGAGACAGGGTTAATCCGGTTGTATCAGCCCCAGCATTTT; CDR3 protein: CASGETGLIRLYQPQHF
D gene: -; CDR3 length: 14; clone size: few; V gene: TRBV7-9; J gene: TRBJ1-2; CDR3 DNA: TGTGCCAGCAGCTTAGTTCTGGGGAACCATGGCTACACCTTC; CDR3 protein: CASSLVLGNHGYTF